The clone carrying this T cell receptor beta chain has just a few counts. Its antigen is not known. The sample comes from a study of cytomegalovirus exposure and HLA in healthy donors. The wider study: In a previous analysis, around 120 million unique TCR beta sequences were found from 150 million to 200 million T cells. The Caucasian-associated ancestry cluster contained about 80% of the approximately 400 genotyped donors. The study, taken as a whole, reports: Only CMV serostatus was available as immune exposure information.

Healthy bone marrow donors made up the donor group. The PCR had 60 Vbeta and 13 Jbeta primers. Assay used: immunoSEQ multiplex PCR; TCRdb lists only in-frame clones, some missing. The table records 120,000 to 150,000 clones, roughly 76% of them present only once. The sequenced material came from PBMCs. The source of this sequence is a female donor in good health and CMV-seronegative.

The CDR3 region has the DNA TGTGCCAGCAGCTTAGTCGACAGTTATTACGAGCAGTACTTC. This encodes CASSLVDSYYEQYF. The chain is built from TRBV11-2 and TRBJ2-7; TRBD1 is a possible D gene (5 bases). In germline, CDR1 is SGHAT, CDR2 FQNNGV. The germline V and J ends were trimmed by 1 base and 4 bases, with 11 bases remaining between them. The CDR3 loop spans 14 amino acids. The full variable domain, rest sourced from reference TRBV11-2 and TRBJ2-7, is EAGVAQSPRYKIIEKRQSVAFWCNPISGHATLYWYQQILGQGPKLLIQFQNNGVVDDSQLPKDRFSAERLKGVDSTLKIQPAKLEDSAVYLCASSLVDSYYEQYFGPGTRLTVT.